This T cell receptor (beta chain) was observed in a study of T cells in Graves' hyperthyroidism and ophthalmopathy. Across 18 months, stable Graves' hyperthyroidism was marked by no progression to ophthalmopathy. Clinical symptoms, serum thyroxine, TRAb, thyroid ultrasound and orbital computed tomography established diagnosis. This clonotype has a count of ten or more. CDR1 and CDR2 from the germline V gene are SGHVS and FQNEAQ. V shed 5 bases and J shed 8 bases, with 18 bases lying between them. There are 14 residues in the CDR3. RNA transcripts provided the source from which TCR beta CDR3 regions were amplified. The HTBI primer set served for first-round RT-PCR of the TCR CDR3. TCRdb fed the multiplex PCR reads into MiXCR, producing one record per CDR3 protein. The sample shows approximately 520,000 distinct CDR3 sequences, 20% of them seen only once.

Sequencing was done on a sample of blood. The source is a man between 18 and 29 years old with Graves' hyperthyroidism. V usage is TRBV7-8 and J usage is TRBJ1-2, with D perhaps matching TRBD1 (5 bases). The CDR3 DNA sequence: TGTGCCAGCAGCCATAGTTCGACAGTATCAGGCTACACCTTC. It specifies CASSHSSTVSGYTF.